The clone carrying this TCR beta chain was found many times. These data come from a study of T cells after yellow fever vaccination. V lost 8 bases and J lost 5, with 13 bases in between. The CDR3 sequence is 12 residues long. A process of 5'RACE template switching, which added a universal primer site and UMIs, was used to make TCR cDNA. Each CDR3 protein gets one entry after TCRdb re-called the 5' RACE reads with MiXCR. Found here are around 550,000 distinct CDR3 sequences, 19% of them singletons; the top ten hold roughly an eighth. The sequence was obtained from a man younger than 40 who received the YFV17D yellow fever vaccine. Sample: PBMCs, taken 15 days after the yellow fever booster vaccination. The chain is built from TRBV12-3 or TRBV12-4 and TRBJ2-7; possible D gene TRBD2, 5 bases. In DNA form, the CDR3 reads TGTGCCAGCTCACCCGGAGGTGACGAGCAGTACTTC. Protein: CASSPGGDEQYF.